Listed here is a single T cell receptor beta chain. The antigen remains unidentified. TRB rearrangements were amplified by touch-down multiplex PCR with mixed TRB-A/B primers. TCRdb re-called the multiplex PCR reads; one entry per CDR3 protein, DNA not given. The sample spans several thousand distinct CDR3 sequences; the ten largest clones claim around 5%. This specimen comes from a study of T cell clusters in autoimmune cytopenias. Overall study findings and caveats: Exclusive TRB clusters were 2.5 to 3.5-fold more numerous in healthy donors than in active autoimmune hepatitis. Functional roles of the in silico T cell clusters still await experimental validation. TRB repertoire shifts in secondary cytopenia and chronic lymphocytic leukemia mostly reflected lymphoma, not autoimmunity. Primary autoimmune cytopenia patients seemingly lacked the physiological T cell clusters found in healthy donors.

CDR3 length: 14 residues. Germline-derived CDR1 and CDR2 are SGHTA and FQGNSA. TRB amplification used around 260 ng of peripheral blood genomic DNA. The sample taken for sequencing was peripheral blood. The source of this sequence is a human donor with an autoimmune cytopenia or autoimmune hepatitis (not recorded which). V is TRBV7-2 and J is TRBJ1-4; TCRdb returns TRBD1, unconfirmable since there is no DNA. The CDR3: CASTQGGRGEKLFF.